This T cell receptor (beta chain) was captured in a study of metastatic and nonmetastatic thyroid tumors (dated by TCRdb to the early 2020s). The study in broad terms: The researchers compared repertoires between peripheral blood samples and tumor or nodule tissue samples from patients with malignant or benign thyroid disease.

Comments on this clone: The clone's antigen remains unknown. No much larger clone exists at a distance of one base, and base qualities are not known.

No patient had received any treatment before thyroid surgery. Patient clinical samples collected from about 2011 to 2018 were retrospectively analysed using T-cell receptor beta sequencing. Unmatched junction bases come to 15, with V trimmed by 8 bases and J by 12 bases. Based on the germline V gene, the CDR1 and CDR2 sequences are MNHNS and SASEGT. From the cysteine up to the phenylalanine, the CDR3 has a length of 13 residues. Kept here is only the CDR3 DNA, which spans 39 bases and is read in frame from base 1. Results and caveats for the whole study, not just this receptor: In both blood and tumor samples, malignant tumors were reported to have significantly higher TCR beta diversity than benign nodules.

Libraries were made using PCR. The reads were generated on an Illumina HiSeq 4000. High-throughput sequencing was used to profile the CDR3 region of the TCR beta-chain in every patient. Per the authors' processing: The researchers built a classifier to tell apart papillary thyroid cancer patients with distant metastasis, based on CDR3 differences among clinicopathological groups. To measure repertoire diversity the researchers used the Shannon index, while the Morisita-Horn index served to gauge how similar the tumor and blood repertoires were. TCRdb applied fastp at Q25 and MiXCR to the public reads, then kept only in-frame beta chains. What appears here as the V and J calls and clone size reflects TCRdb's work, not the paper's. The sample data list approximately 8,000 clones, and roughly 25% of these were observed just once. Roughly 28% of the sample is held by the ten biggest clonotypes.

This TCR was sampled from a female donor with papillary thyroid cancer or a benign thyroid nodule (not recorded which). Some clones in this sample may be carry-over from other donors' samples. Sequences were obtained from tumor tissue. The chain couples TRBV6-1 to TRBJ2-7; a stretch of 8 junction bases matches TRBD1. DNA sequence: TGTGCCAGCCGGGCAGGGGGCAGGTACGTGGTGTACTTC. Translated, this gives CASRAGGRYVVYF.